The 7 T cell receptor beta chains given below trace back to one sample, sequenced in a study of T cell changes during pregnancy in multiple sclerosis. Data came from immunoSEQ multiplex PCR; TCRdb stores just in-frame clones and leaves some out. In the table there are over 60,000 clones, 80% to 90% of which are singletons. The sample here was peripheral blood, taken in the first trimester of pregnancy. These receptors were collected from a female donor with multiple sclerosis, enrolled in a pregnancy study.

The chain uses TRBV7-8 and TRBJ2-7, with a tentative D call TRBD2 (5 bases). V shed 1 base and J shed 2 bases, with 9 bases lying between them. This CDR3 spans 14 amino acids. Germline V lookup: CDR1 SGHVS, CDR2 FQNEAQ. The CDR3 sequence is CASSLVKGAYEQYF. The CDR3 DNA sequence: TGTGCCAGCAGCTTAGTAAAGGGAGCCTACGAGCAGTACTTC.

The chain combines TRBV6-5 with TRBJ1-2; D is perhaps TRBD1 (5 bases). Trimming cost V 5 bases and J 11 bases, with 21 bases left between them. CDR3 length equals 14 residues. Germline CDR1 is MNHEY and CDR2 is SVGAGI. CDR3 protein: CASSVLSSRGGYTF. Written as DNA, the CDR3 is TGTGCCAGCAGTGTACTCAGCAGCCGGGGGGGTTACACCTTC.

The CDR3 loop reads CASRWGLNTEAFF. Here the CDR3 DNA reads TGTGCCAGTCGTTGGGGGCTGAACACTGAAGCTTTCTTT. This chain uses TRBV19 with TRBJ1-1, with D perhaps TRBD1 (6 bases). V was pared by 8 bases and J by 0 bases, with 10 bases between. Looked up from germline, CDR1 is LNHDA and CDR2 is SQIVND (reference sequence). The CDR3 is 13 residues long.

The CDR3, as DNA: TGTGCCAGCAGCCCATGGGCCCCTGGAAACACCATATATTTT. Encoded protein: CASSPWAPGNTIYF. The rearrangement links TRBV5-5 to TRBJ1-3, with unresolved D. Trimming stripped 4 bases from V and 2 bases from J, with 10 bases between. The CDR3 length is 14 residues. Germline V lookup: CDR1 SGHKS, CDR2 YYEKEE (reference sequence). The variable domain in full, with the rest retrieved from reference TRBV5-5 and TRBJ1-3, is DAGVTQSPTHLIKTRGQQVTLRCSPISGHKSVSWYQQVLGQGPQFIFQYYEKEERGRGNFPDRFSARQFPNYSSELNVNALLLGDSALYLCASSPWAPGNTIYFGEGSWLTVV.

The rearrangement joins TRBV11-2 to TRBJ2-3; TRBD2 matches at 10 bases. Trimming at V came to 1 base and at J to 5 bases, leaving 9 bases not matched to a gene. The CDR3 length is 17 residues. Germline V lookup: CDR1 SGHAT, CDR2 FQNNGV. The CDR3 DNA reads as TGTGCCAGCAGCTTAGGGTCTAGCGGGAGTCGCGGAGATACGCAGTATTTT. Amino acid sequence: CASSLGSSGSRGDTQYF.

The DNA for the CDR3 is TGTGCCAGTAGTATTGGGACAGGGGAATTTTACGAGCAGTACTTC. Protein sequence: CASSIGTGEFYEQYF. The rearrangement joins TRBV19 to TRBJ2-7; 10 bases fit TRBD1. The CDR3 is 15 residues long. Per germline, CDR1 LNHDA and CDR2 SQIVND (reference sequence). Unmatched junction bases numbered 6, after V lost 3 bases and J lost 4 bases.

DNA of the CDR3: TGTGCCAGCAGCATACAGGGTTCCGGGGCCAACGTCCTGACTTTC. The encoded protein is CASSIQGSGANVLTF. This chain connects TRBV6-1 to TRBJ2-6; possibly TRBD1 for D (6 bases). The CDR3 covers 15 residues. The V and J ends lost 6 bases and 4 bases respectively, with 13 bases between them. Germline CDR1 and CDR2: MNHNS and SASEGT.